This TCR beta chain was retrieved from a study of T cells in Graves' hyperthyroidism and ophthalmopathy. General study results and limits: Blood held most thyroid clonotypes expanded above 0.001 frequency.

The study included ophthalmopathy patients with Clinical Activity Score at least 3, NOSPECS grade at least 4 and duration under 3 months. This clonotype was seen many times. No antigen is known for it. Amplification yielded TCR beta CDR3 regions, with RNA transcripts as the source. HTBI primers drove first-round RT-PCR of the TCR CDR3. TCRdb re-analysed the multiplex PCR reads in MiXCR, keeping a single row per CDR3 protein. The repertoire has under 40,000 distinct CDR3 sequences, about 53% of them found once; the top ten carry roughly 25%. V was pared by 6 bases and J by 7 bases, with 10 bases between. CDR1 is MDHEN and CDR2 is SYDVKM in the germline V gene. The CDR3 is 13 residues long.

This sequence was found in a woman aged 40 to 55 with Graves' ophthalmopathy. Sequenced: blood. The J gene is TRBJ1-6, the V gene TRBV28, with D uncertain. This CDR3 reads CASSNPPNSPLHF. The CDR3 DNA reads TGTGCCAGCAGCAACCCCCCCAATTCACCCCTCCACTTT.